Each of the 21 T cell receptor beta chains below was sequenced from the same sample in a study of human T cells and chemical hapten exposure. TCRdb analysed the RACE reads with MiXCR anew, one entry per CDR3 protein. The table lists 75,000 to 90,000 distinct CDR3 sequences, under 14% of them singletons. Time point in this sample: patch test 3, about 24 weeks after DPC sensitization. Noted treatment: therapeutic diphenylcyclopropenone sensitization with weekly scalp DPC. Sequenced material: whole blood, taken in connection with sensitization to the hapten diphenylcyclopropenone (DPC). All receptors come from a woman aged 50 to 65 with alopecia areata. Some clones in this sample may be carry-over from other donors' samples.

V usage is TRBV7-2 and J usage is TRBJ1-5, with D perhaps TRBD1 (6 bases). The V end was cut by 5 bases, the J end by 0 bases, with 14 bases between. The length of the CDR3 is 16 residues. Germline V gene data show CDR1 as SGHTA and CDR2 as FQGNSA. CDR3 bases: TGTGCCAGCAGCCTAAGGACAGTTTATAGCAATCAGCCCCAGCATTTT. Its protein product is CASSLRTVYSNQPQHF.

The chain couples TRBV2 to TRBJ1-4, with D tentatively TRBD1 (5 bases). The CDR3 has 13 residues. Germline CDR1 reads SNHLY; CDR2 reads FYNNEI. V was cut by 3 bases and J by 8 bases, with 10 bases left in between. CDR3 amino acids: CASSELWGEKLFF. CDR3 in DNA: TGTGCCAGCAGTGAGCTGTGGGGGGAAAAACTGTTTTTT.

This clonotype was seen more than once but under ten times. The chain joins TRBV7-2 to TRBJ2-1, with D uncertain. The CDR3 sequence is 15 residues long. Trimming removed 3 bases from V and 5 bases from J, with 14 bases in between. Germline V gives CDR1 SGHTA, CDR2 FQGNSA. CDR3 sequence reads: CASSLRRGPNNEQFF. DNA of the CDR3: TGTGCCAGCAGCTTGAGGCGAGGACCAAACAATGAGCAGTTCTTC.

The table lists this clonotype with a few counts. This chain links TRBV27 with TRBJ2-7; 7 bases agree with TRBD1. After removal of 6 bases from V and 3 bases from J, the junction contained 8 bases not matched to a gene. The CDR3 contains 14 residues. The germline V gene encodes CDR1 MNHEY and CDR2 SMNVEV (reference sequence). CDR3 loop: CASRDRDTYYEQYF. CDR3 bases: TGTGCCAGCAGAGACAGGGACACATACTACGAGCAGTACTTC.

The chain couples TRBV27 to TRBJ2-7; D uncertain. The germline V gene has CDR1 MNHEY and CDR2 SMNVEV (reference sequence). The CDR3 is 14 residues long. With 3 bases removed from V and 2 bases from J, the gap between germline ends came to 11 bases. CDR3: CASSFLTATYEQYF. The CDR3 nucleotides are TGTGCCAGCAGTTTCCTGACGGCGACCTACGAGCAGTACTTC.

The count of this clonotype is one. The rearrangement uses TRBV5-4 and TRBJ2-5; 7 nucleotides match TRBD2. With 3 bases clipped from V and 3 bases from J, the junction kept 5 bases outside the gene matches. The CDR3 consists of 14 residues. The germline gives CDR1 SGHNT, CDR2 YYREEE (reference sequence). DNA for the CDR3: TGTGCCAGCAGCTCCCCGGGAGGCAAAGAGACCCAGTACTTC. Translating it yields CASSSPGGKETQYF. The complete variable domain, with remaining parts taken from reference TRBV5-4 and TRBJ2-5, reads ETGVTQSPTHLIKTRGQQVTLRCSSQSGHNTVSWYQQALGQGPQFIFQYYREEENGRGNFPPRFSGLQFPNYSSELNVNALELDDSALYLCASSSPGGKETQYFGPGTRLLVL.

This clonotype was found a few times. The chain joins TRBV6-2 or TRBV6-3 to TRBJ1-5, with TRBD1 as a possible D gene (5 bases). Trimming removed 5 bases from V and 2 bases from J, with 13 bases in between. The CDR3 consists of 15 residues. Per the germline V gene, CDR1 is MNHEY and CDR2 is SVGEGT. The CDR3 coding sequence is TGTGCCAGCAGTCCCAGGGAGGCCGGCAATCAGCCCCAGCATTTT. Translating gives CASSPREAGNQPQHF.

This clonotype has a handful of counts. The genes are TRBV12-3 or TRBV12-4 and TRBJ1-1, with D hard to call. Trimming shortened V by 2 bases and J by 0 bases, and 7 bases separated the two germline ends. This CDR3 contains 14 residues. In DNA form, the CDR3 reads TGTGCCAGCAGTTTAACCAGCGTGAACACTGAAGCTTTCTTT. Translating gives CASSLTSVNTEAFF.

This clonotype was observed a handful of times. The chain employs TRBV20-1 and TRBJ2-1; 9 bases fit TRBD2. The germline CDR1 and CDR2 sequences are DFQATT and SNEGSKA (reference sequence). The trim removed 4 bases at V and 8 bases at J, leaving 3 bases unmatched. The CDR3 runs to 12 residues. This chain's CDR3 is CSATGTSYEQFF. Written as DNA, the CDR3 is TGCAGTGCTACTGGGACTAGCTATGAGCAGTTCTTC.

This clonotype occurred many times. V and J are TRBV5-4 and TRBJ2-7, with 10 nucleotides matching TRBD2. The CDR3 has 14 residues. Germline V gene data show CDR1 as SGHNT and CDR2 as YYREEE (reference sequence). V was clipped by 2 bases and J by 5 bases; unmatched bases: 4. CDR3 region: CASSFSSGRNEQYF. The DNA for the CDR3 is TGTGCCAGCAGCTTCAGTAGCGGGAGGAACGAGCAGTACTTC.

This clonotype appeared a few times. V is TRBV6-2 or TRBV6-3 and J is TRBJ1-5; D possibly corresponds to TRBD1 (6 bases). V was clipped by 5 bases and J by 4 bases, with 15 bases between them. CDR1 and CDR2 from the germline V gene are MNHEY and SVGEGT. The CDR3 has 15 residues. The CDR3 reads CASSVRGVGNQPQHF. CDR3 sequence (DNA): TGTGCCAGCAGTGTCAGGGGAGTTGGGAATCAGCCCCAGCATTTT.

The genes are TRBV24-1 and TRBJ2-1; maybe TRBD1 (5 bases). The CDR3 contains 13 residues. The V and J ends lost 7 bases and 7 bases respectively, with 13 bases between them. CDR1 is KGHDR, CDR2 SFDVKD, per germline. Here the CDR3 reads CATRARGTNEQFF. In DNA form, the CDR3 reads TGTGCCACCAGAGCTAGGGGAACGAATGAGCAGTTCTTC.

The chain uses TRBV20-1 and TRBJ2-1, with D perhaps matching TRBD1 (6 bases). CDR1 and CDR2 from the germline V gene are DFQATT and SNEGSKA (reference sequence). V lost 6 bases, J lost 6 bases, and 15 bases lay in between. This CDR3 has 13 amino acids. The CDR3 DNA reads as TGCAGTGCCCCGGGACAAGCACGCAATGAGCAGTTCTTC. It codes for CSAPGQARNEQFF.

This clonotype was counted a few times. The rearrangement links TRBV13 to TRBJ2-7; D call uncertain. Germline assignment: CDR1 PRHDT and CDR2 FYEKMQ (reference sequence). This CDR3 has 12 amino acids. Deletions cut 3 bases from V and 2 bases from J, with 5 bases between. CDR3 nucleotides: TGTGCCAGCAGCTTCAAGGCCTACGAGCAGTACTTC. Protein: CASSFKAYEQYF.

The table lists this clonotype with a few counts. This sequence joins TRBV5-1 and TRBJ2-7, with D tentatively TRBD1 or TRBD2 (5 bases each). Between the trimmed V and J ends, which lost 3 bases and 0 bases, there was a span of 16 bases. This CDR3 region has 16 residues. CDR1 and CDR2 (germline): SGHRS, YFSETQ. CDR3 nucleotide sequence: TGCGCCAGCAGCTGGGGGACCCCGGGGAGCTCCTACGAGCAGTACTTC. This gives the protein CASSWGTPGSSYEQYF.

This clonotype has just one count. A much larger clone sits a single nucleotide away, making a read error possible. Written as DNA, the CDR3 is TGCAGTGCTGCCGGGACAGTTTATAATTCACCCCTCCACTTT. As protein: CSAAGTVYNSPLHF. The chain is built from TRBV20-1 and TRBJ1-6; 7 bases are shared with TRBD1. The CDR3 contains 14 residues. Per the germline V gene, CDR1 is DFQATT and CDR2 is SNEGSKA (reference sequence). Trimming cost V 5 bases and J 4 bases; bases outside gene matches: 5.

The rearrangement links TRBV20-1 to TRBJ2-1; 11 nucleotides line up with TRBD2. The CDR3 has 18 residues. CDR1 and CDR2 (germline): DFQATT, SNEGSKA (reference sequence). Germline trimming cut 0 bases from V and 4 bases from J; bases unmatched to any gene: 11. The CDR3 DNA follows: TGCAGTGCTAGAGAGGCCCCGCCGGGACTAGCGGAGTACAATGAGCAGTTCTTC. It is translated as CSAREAPPGLAEYNEQFF.

This clonotype was seen only a few times. The genes are TRBV7-3 and TRBJ1-1; D is unresolved. The CDR3 sequence is 13 residues long. Germline loops: CDR1 SGHTA, CDR2 FQGTGA. With 3 bases removed from V and 3 bases from J, the gap between germline ends came to 8 bases. CDR3: CASSLFGDTEAFF. The CDR3 DNA reads as TGTGCCAGCAGCTTGTTTGGGGACACTGAAGCTTTCTTT. Full variable domain (outside the CDR3, taken from reference TRBV7-3 and TRBJ1-1): GAGVSQTPSNKVTEKGKYVELRCDPISGHTALYWYRQSLGQGPEFLIYFQGTGAADDSGLPNDRFFAVRPEGSVSTLKIQRTERGDSAVYLCASSLFGDTEAFFGQGTRLTVV.

The table lists this clonotype with many counts. The chain couples TRBV4-3 to TRBJ2-7; 7 positions match TRBD1. V shed 2 bases and J 2 bases; nucleotides not matched to a gene: 3. Germline CDR1 and CDR2: LGHNA and YSLEER. This CDR3 is 14 amino acids long. This CDR3 reads CASSQRQGPYEQYF. In DNA form, the CDR3 reads TGCGCCAGCAGCCAACGACAGGGCCCCTACGAGCAGTACTTC.

The count of this clonotype is one. This rearrangement joins TRBV7-2 to TRBJ2-7, with 8 bases fitting TRBD2. The CDR3 has 14 amino acids. V gave up 2 bases and J gave up 3 bases; unmatched junction bases: 3. In germline, CDR1 is SGHTA, CDR2 FQGNSA. The CDR3 spells CASSLSLADYEQYF. CDR3 nucleotides: TGTGCCAGCAGCTTATCACTAGCGGACTACGAGCAGTACTTC.

Turning to this clonotype: A clone one base away is much larger, so this may be a read error. The genes are TRBV30 and TRBJ2-7; 9 positions match TRBD2. The CDR3 covers 13 residues. From germline, CDR1 is GTSNPN and CDR2 SVGIG (reference sequence). The CDR3 region is CSWSVLRGGEQYF. CDR3 in DNA: TGTTCCTGGAGTGTACTGCGGGGGGGGGAGCAGTACTTC.